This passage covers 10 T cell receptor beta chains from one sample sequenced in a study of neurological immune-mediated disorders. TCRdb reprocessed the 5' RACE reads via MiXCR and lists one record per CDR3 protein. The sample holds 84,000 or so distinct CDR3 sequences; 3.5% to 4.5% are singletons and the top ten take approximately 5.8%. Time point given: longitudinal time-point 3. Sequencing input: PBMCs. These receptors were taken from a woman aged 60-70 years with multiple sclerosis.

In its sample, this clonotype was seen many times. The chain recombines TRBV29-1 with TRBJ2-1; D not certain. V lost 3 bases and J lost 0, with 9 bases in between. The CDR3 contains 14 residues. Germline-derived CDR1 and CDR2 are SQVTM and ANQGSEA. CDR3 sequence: CSVDGILSYNEQFF. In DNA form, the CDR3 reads TGCAGCGTTGATGGGATTCTCTCCTACAATGAGCAGTTCTTC.

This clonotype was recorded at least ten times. The CDR3 DNA reads as TGTGCCAGCAGTTTATTGGTTGGGACAGGGATGAACACTGAAGCTTTCTTT. This gives the protein CASSLLVGTGMNTEAFF. The chain uses TRBV27 and TRBJ1-1; 9 nucleotides agree with TRBD1. CDR1 is MNHEY, CDR2 SMNVEV, per germline (reference sequence). This CDR3 spans 17 amino acids. V dropped 1 base and J dropped 0; count of bases not matched to a gene: 6.

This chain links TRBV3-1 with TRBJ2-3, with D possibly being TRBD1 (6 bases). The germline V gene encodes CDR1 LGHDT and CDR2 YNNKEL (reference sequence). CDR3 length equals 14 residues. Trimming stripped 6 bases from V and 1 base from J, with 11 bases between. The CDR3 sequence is CASSIEGGTDTQYF. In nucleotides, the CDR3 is TGTGCCAGCAGTATAGAGGGGGGCACAGATACGCAGTATTTT.

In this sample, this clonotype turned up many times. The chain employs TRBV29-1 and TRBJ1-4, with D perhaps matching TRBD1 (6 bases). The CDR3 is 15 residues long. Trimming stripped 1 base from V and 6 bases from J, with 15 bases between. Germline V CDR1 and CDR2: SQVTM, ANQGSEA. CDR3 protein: CSVEGVGGLDEKLFF. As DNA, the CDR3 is TGCAGCGTTGAAGGAGTGGGGGGGCTAGATGAAAAACTGTTTTTT.

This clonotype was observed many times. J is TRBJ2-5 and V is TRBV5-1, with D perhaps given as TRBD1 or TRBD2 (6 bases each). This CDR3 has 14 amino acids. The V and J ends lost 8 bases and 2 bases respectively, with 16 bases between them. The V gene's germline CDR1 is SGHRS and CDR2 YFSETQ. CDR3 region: CASRRGDTQETQYF. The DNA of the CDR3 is TGCGCCAGTCGAAGGGGGGACACTCAAGAGACCCAGTACTTC.

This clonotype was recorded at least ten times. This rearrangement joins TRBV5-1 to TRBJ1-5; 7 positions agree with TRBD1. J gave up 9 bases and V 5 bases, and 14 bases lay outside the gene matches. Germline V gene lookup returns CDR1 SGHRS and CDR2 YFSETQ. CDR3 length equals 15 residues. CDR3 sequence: CASSPGQVGFGPQHF. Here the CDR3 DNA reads TGCGCCAGCAGTCCTGGACAGGTTGGGTTCGGGCCCCAGCATTTT.

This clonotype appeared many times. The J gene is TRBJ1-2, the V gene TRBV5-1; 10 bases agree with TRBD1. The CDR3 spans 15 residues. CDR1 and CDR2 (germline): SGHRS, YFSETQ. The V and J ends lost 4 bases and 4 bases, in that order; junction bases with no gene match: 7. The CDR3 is CASSLPGQGLYGYTF. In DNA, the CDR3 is TGCGCCAGCAGCCTACCGGGACAGGGGCTCTATGGCTACACCTTC.

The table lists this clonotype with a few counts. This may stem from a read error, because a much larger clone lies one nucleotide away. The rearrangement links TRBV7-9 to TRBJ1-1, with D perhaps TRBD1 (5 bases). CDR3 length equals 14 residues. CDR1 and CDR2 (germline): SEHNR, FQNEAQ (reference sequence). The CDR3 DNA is TGTGCCAGCAGCTCGAGGCGGCTGGGGACTGAAGCTGTCTTT. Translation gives CASSSRRLGTEAVF.

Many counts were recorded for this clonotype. In DNA form, the CDR3 reads TGCGCCAGCAGCCGCAGCTTGGCAGGGGCCGAAGAGACCCAGTACTTC. This translates into CASSRSLAGAEETQYF. The chain has TRBV5-1 and TRBJ2-5; perhaps TRBD1 as D (6 bases). Germline V gene lookup returns CDR1 SGHRS and CDR2 YFSETQ. This CDR3 comprises 16 residues. V was clipped by 4 bases and J by 3 bases, with 19 bases between them.

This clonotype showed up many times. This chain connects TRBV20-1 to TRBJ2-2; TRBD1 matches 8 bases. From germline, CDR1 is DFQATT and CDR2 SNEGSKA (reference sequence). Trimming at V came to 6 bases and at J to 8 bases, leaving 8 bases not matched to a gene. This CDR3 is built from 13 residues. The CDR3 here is CSADRTGFGELFF. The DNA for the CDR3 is TGCAGTGCGGACCGGACAGGGTTTGGGGAGCTGTTTTTT.